The 18 T cell receptor beta chains listed next were all sequenced from one sample in a study of blood T cell repertoires in COVID-19. Using immunoSEQ multiplex PCR, the repertoire was profiled, and TCRdb retains in-frame clones only, with some absent. The sample has about 350,000 clones; roughly 90% are singletons. Specimen: peripheral blood. The receptors stem from a woman aged 65 to 85 with COVID-19, enrolled during active disease.

V is TRBV2 and J is TRBJ1-2; the D is unclear. Germline assignment: CDR1 SNHLY and CDR2 FYNNEI. The V and J ends lost 7 bases and 8 bases respectively, with 17 bases between them. CDR3 length: 13 amino acids. CDR3 sequence: CASNGGGAIGYTF. DNA of the CDR3: TGTGCCAGCAACGGAGGAGGAGCTATCGGCTACACCTTC.

J is TRBJ1-3 and V is TRBV9; 8 nucleotides match TRBD1. This CDR3 has 15 amino acids. From germline, CDR1 is SGDLS and CDR2 YYNGEE. Trimming removed 3 bases from V and 1 base from J; junction bases left unmatched: 3. The CDR3 nucleotides are TGTGCCAGCAGCGCGGACAGGGTTTCTGGAAACACCATATATTTT. Translated, it gives CASSADRVSGNTIYF. The full variable domain, completed using reference TRBV9 and TRBJ1-3, is DSGVTQTPKHLITATGQRVTLRCSPRSGDLSVYWYQQSLDQGLQFLIQYYNGEERAKGNILERFSAQQFPDLHSELNLSSLELGDSALYFCASSADRVSGNTIYFGEGSWLTVV.

CDR3 protein: CASSEGTEAFF. As DNA, the CDR3 is TGTGCCAGTAGTGAGGGCACTGAAGCTTTCTTT. The chain recombines TRBV19 with TRBJ1-1; unclear D gene. Germline V lookup: CDR1 LNHDA, CDR2 SQIVND (reference sequence). Deletions cut 5 bases from V and 4 bases from J, with 5 bases between. This CDR3 has 11 amino acids.

The rearrangement links TRBV24-1 to TRBJ1-2; D is ambiguous. This CDR3 has 14 residues. The germline CDR1 and CDR2 sequences are KGHDR and SFDVKD. Trimming removed 1 base from V and 2 bases from J, with 7 bases in between. CDR3: CATSDFQMNYGYTF. DNA for the CDR3: TGTGCCACCAGTGATTTTCAAATGAACTATGGCTACACCTTC.

The CDR3 loop is CSVGGQGGEKLFF. The CDR3 DNA follows: TGCAGCGTTGGGGGACAGGGAGGTGAAAAACTGTTTTTT. The chain carries TRBV29-1 and TRBJ1-4; 9 bases are shared with TRBD1. The CDR3 length is 13 residues. The ends lost 4 bases at V and 7 bases at J; junction bases unmatched: 4. The germline gives CDR1 SQVTM, CDR2 ANQGSEA.

J is TRBJ2-5 and V is TRBV24-1; the D gene is possibly TRBD2 (7 bases). V was clipped by 9 bases and J by 4 bases, with 17 bases between them. The CDR3 loop spans 14 amino acids. Germline CDR1 is KGHDR and CDR2 is SFDVKD. CDR3 DNA: TGTGCCACCGCAAACACAGGGAGGGGAGAGACCCAGTACTTC. Translating gives CATANTGRGETQYF.

The chain has TRBV5-6 and TRBJ1-6; 8 nucleotides agree with TRBD1. The length of the CDR3 is 14 residues. V was pared by 2 bases and J by 10 bases, with 5 bases of the junction left unmatched. From germline, CDR1 is SGHDT and CDR2 YYEEEE. CDR3 in amino acids: CASSFSTGDSPLHF. Written as DNA, the CDR3 is TGTGCCAGCAGCTTCTCGACAGGGGACTCACCCCTCCACTTT.

The chain joins TRBV5-1 to TRBJ1-1, with D hard to call. The germline V gene encodes CDR1 SGHRS and CDR2 YFSETQ. Trimming removed 2 bases from V and 2 bases from J, with 7 bases in between. The CDR3 has 13 amino acids. Here the CDR3 reads CASSFNTNTEAFF. CDR3 coding DNA: TGCGCCAGCAGCTTTAACACAAACACTGAAGCTTTCTTT.

The genes are TRBV5-6 and TRBJ1-4; unclear D gene. CDR3 length: 13 amino acids. Germline CDR1 and CDR2: SGHDT and YYEEEE. Between the trimmed V and J ends, which lost 4 bases and 5 bases, there was a span of 9 bases. The CDR3 DNA is TGTGCCAGCAGCATTCTACCGAATGAAAAACTGTTTTTT. Translated: CASSILPNEKLFF.

The table lists this clone with a few counts. The chain links TRBV6-5 to TRBJ2-1; D is perhaps TRBD1 (6 bases). The CDR3 loop spans 15 amino acids. CDR1 and CDR2 (germline): MNHEY, SVGAGI. V lost 5 bases, J lost 1 base, and 12 bases lay in between. The CDR3 is CASSPDSGSYNEQFF. As DNA, the CDR3 is TGTGCCAGCAGTCCGGACAGCGGTTCCTACAATGAGCAGTTCTTC.

The chain carries TRBV11-2 and TRBJ2-1, with 13 bases aligning to TRBD2. The ends lost 1 base at V and 12 bases at J; junction bases unmatched: 6. Germline CDR1 reads SGHAT; CDR2 reads FQNNGV. The CDR3 is 15 residues long. CDR3 bases: TGTGCCAGCAGCTTAGGACTAGCGGGGGGAGTAGGGCAGTTCTTC. Translation: CASSLGLAGGVGQFF.

The chain employs TRBV30 and TRBJ1-5; tentatively, D is TRBD1 (6 bases). Germline CDR1 reads GTSNPN; CDR2 reads SVGIG (reference sequence). The CDR3 length is 14 residues. V lost 3 bases, J lost 4 bases, and 13 bases lay in between. CDR3 in amino acids: CAWSSDSLNQPQHF. In DNA form, the CDR3 reads TGTGCCTGGAGCTCGGACAGTCTGAATCAGCCCCAGCATTTT. Together with reference TRBV30 and TRBJ1-5, the CDR3 gives the full variable domain: SQTIHQWPATLVQPVGSPLSLECTVEGTSNPNLYWYRQAAGRGLQLLFYSVGIGQISSEVPQNLSASRPQDRQFILSSKKLLLSDSGFYLCAWSSDSLNQPQHFGDGTRLSIL.

The rearrangement uses TRBV7-2 and TRBJ1-1; weak D call: TRBD1 (6 bases). The ends were cut back, 3 bases at V and 2 bases at J, with 10 bases in the middle. The CDR3 is 14 residues long. The germline V gene encodes CDR1 SGHTA and CDR2 FQGNSA. The CDR3 region has the DNA TGTGCCAGCAGCTTTGCAGGGGTAAACACTGAAGCTTTCTTT. As protein: CASSFAGVNTEAFF.

A single count supports this clone. The chain recombines TRBV27 with TRBJ2-2, with D tentatively TRBD2 (5 bases). V was clipped by 2 bases and J by 2 bases, with 12 bases between them. The germline CDR1 and CDR2 sequences are MNHEY and SMNVEV (reference sequence). There are 16 residues in the CDR3. DNA for the CDR3: TGTGCCAGCAGTTTACTCCCCGGGGATAACACCGGGGAGCTGTTTTTT. This encodes CASSLLPGDNTGELFF.

The CDR3 nucleotides read TGTGCCAGCTCACCACCGGGCAGGGCCTACGAGCAGTACTTC. This sequence encodes CASSPPGRAYEQYF. The gene calls are TRBV18 and TRBJ2-7, with D possibly matching TRBD1 (5 bases). This CDR3 comprises 14 residues. CDR1 is KGHSH, CDR2 LQKENI, per germline. Trimming stripped 0 bases from V and 2 bases from J, with 8 bases between.

This clone was counted a single time. The chain is built from TRBV24-1 and TRBJ2-7, with a weak D call TRBD1 (6 bases). The CDR3 is made up of 17 amino acids. The V gene's germline CDR1 is KGHDR and CDR2 SFDVKD. The V gene lost 4 bases and the J gene lost 4 bases, with 22 bases spanning the gap. The CDR3 nucleotides are TGTGCCACCAGTGACCCGAAGACCTCGGGACAAACTTACGAGCAGTACTTC. The encoded protein is CATSDPKTSGQTYEQYF.

The chain uses TRBV5-4 and TRBJ1-1; D may be TRBD1 (6 bases). The V gene's germline CDR1 is SGHNT and CDR2 YYREEE (reference sequence). The CDR3 runs 14 residues. Between the trimmed V and J ends, which lost 2 bases and 1 base, there was a span of 9 bases. CDR3 coding DNA: TGTGCCAGCAGCTTACAGACAGGGAACACTGAAGCTTTCTTT. Amino acid sequence: CASSLQTGNTEAFF.

This chain joins TRBV6-6 and TRBJ2-1; the D gene is possibly TRBD2 (5 bases). The V end lost 6 bases, the J end lost 6 bases, and 18 bases lay between the germline ends. From germline, CDR1 is MNHNY and CDR2 SVGAGI (reference sequence). The CDR3 runs 15 residues. This CDR3 is CASSPTGNLGNEQFF. The CDR3 coding sequence is TGTGCCAGCAGCCCAACGGGAAATCTAGGCAATGAGCAGTTCTTC.